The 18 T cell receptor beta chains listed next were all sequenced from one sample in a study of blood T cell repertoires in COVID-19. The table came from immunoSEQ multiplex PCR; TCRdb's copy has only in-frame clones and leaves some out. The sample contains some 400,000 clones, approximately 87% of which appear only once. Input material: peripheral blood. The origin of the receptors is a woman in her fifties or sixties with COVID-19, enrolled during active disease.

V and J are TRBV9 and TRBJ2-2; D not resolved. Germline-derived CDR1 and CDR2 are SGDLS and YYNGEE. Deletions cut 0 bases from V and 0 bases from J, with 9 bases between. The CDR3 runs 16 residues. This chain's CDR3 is CASSVVPLTNTGELFF. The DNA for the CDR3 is TGTGCCAGCAGCGTAGTTCCTCTTACGAACACCGGGGAGCTGTTTTTT. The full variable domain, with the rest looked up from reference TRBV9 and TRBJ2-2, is DSGVTQTPKHLITATGQRVTLRCSPRSGDLSVYWYQQSLDQGLQFLIQYYNGEERAKGNILERFSAQQFPDLHSELNLSSLELGDSALYFCASSVVPLTNTGELFFGEGSRLTVL.

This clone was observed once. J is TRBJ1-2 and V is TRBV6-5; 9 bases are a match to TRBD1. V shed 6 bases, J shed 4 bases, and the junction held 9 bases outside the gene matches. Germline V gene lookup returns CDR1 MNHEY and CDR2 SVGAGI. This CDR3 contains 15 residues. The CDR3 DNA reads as TGTGCCAGCAGCTCCATTCCGACAGGGGGCTATGGCTACACCTTC. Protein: CASSSIPTGGYGYTF.

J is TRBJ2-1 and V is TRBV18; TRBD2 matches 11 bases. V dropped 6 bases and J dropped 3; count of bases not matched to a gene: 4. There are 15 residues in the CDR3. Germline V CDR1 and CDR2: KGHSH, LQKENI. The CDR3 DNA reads TGTGCCAGCTCGCCAACTAGCGGGGGCTACAATGAGCAGTTCTTC. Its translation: CASSPTSGGYNEQFF.

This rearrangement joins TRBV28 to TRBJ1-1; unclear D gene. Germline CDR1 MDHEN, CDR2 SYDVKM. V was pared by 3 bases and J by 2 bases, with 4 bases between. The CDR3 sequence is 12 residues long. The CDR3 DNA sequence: TGTGCCAGCAGTTTGCGCAACACTGAAGCTTTCTTT. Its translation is CASSLRNTEAFF.

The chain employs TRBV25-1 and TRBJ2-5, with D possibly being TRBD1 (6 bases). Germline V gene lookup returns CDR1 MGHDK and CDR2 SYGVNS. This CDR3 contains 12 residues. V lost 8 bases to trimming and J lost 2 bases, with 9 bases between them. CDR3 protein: CASSDSQETQYF. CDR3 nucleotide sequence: TGTGCCAGCTCGGACAGTCAAGAGACCCAGTACTTC. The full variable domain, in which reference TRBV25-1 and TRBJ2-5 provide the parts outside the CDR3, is EADIYQTPRYLVIGTGKKITLECSQTMGHDKMYWYQQDPGMELHLIHYSYGVNSTEKGDLSSESTVSRIRTEHFPLTLESARPSHTSQYLCASSDSQETQYFGPGTRLLVL.

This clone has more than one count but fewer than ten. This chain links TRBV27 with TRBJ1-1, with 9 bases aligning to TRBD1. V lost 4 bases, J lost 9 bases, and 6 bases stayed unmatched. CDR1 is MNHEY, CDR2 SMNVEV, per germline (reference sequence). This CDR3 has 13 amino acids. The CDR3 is CASSSLQGAKAFF. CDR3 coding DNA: TGTGCCAGCAGTTCCTTACAGGGGGCGAAAGCTTTCTTT.

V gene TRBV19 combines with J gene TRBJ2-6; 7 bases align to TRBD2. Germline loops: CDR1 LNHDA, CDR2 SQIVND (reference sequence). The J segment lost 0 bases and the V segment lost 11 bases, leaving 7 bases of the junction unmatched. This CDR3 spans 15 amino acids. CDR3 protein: CASWGGFSGANVLTF. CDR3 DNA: TGTGCCTCCTGGGGGGGGTTCTCTGGGGCCAACGTCCTGACTTTC.

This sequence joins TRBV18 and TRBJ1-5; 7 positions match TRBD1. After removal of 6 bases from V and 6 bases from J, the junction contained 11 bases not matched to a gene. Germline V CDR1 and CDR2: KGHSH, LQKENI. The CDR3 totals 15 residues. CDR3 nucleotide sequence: TGTGCCAGCTCCCCCTCAGGGGGTTCTAGTCAGCCCCAGCATTTT. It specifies CASSPSGGSSQPQHF.

CDR3 sequence: CATSRDRRSNEKLFF. The CDR3 region has the DNA TGTGCCACCTCTCGGGACAGAAGATCCAATGAAAAACTGTTTTTT. The chain uses TRBV19 and TRBJ1-4, with 7 nucleotides matching TRBD1. The CDR3 spans 15 residues. From germline, CDR1 is LNHDA and CDR2 SQIVND (reference sequence). V lost 10 bases, J lost 5 bases, and 13 bases stayed unmatched. The whole variable domain, remainder taken from reference TRBV19 and TRBJ1-4, is DGGITQSPKYLFRKEGQNVTLSCEQNLNHDAMYWYRQDPGQGLRLIYYSQIVNDFQKGDIAEGYSVSREKKESFPLTVTSAQKNPTAFYLCATSRDRRSNEKLFFGSGTQLSVL.

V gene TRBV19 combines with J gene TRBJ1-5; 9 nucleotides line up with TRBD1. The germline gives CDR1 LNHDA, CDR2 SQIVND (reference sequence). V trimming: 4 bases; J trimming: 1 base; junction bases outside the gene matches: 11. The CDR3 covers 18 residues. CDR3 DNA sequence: TGTGCCAGTAGTAGAGCCACCCCCGGGACAGGGAGCAATCAGCCCCAGCATTTT. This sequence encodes CASSRATPGTGSNQPQHF.

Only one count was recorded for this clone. This CDR3 reads CASSGGTGYYEQYF. DNA of the CDR3: TGTGCCAGCAGCGGCGGGACAGGGTACTACGAGCAGTACTTC. The V and J genes are TRBV27 and TRBJ2-7; 9 bases line up with TRBD1. V dropped 6 bases and J dropped 3; count of bases not matched to a gene: 6. Germline values: CDR1 MNHEY, CDR2 SMNVEV (reference sequence). This CDR3 region has 14 residues.

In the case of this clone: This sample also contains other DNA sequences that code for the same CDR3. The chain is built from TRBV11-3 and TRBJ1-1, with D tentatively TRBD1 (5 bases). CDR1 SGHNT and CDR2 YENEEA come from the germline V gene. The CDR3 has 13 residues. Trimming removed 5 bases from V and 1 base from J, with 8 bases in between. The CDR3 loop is CASSVTGNTEAFF. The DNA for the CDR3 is TGTGCCAGCAGCGTAACAGGGAACACTGAAGCTTTCTTT.

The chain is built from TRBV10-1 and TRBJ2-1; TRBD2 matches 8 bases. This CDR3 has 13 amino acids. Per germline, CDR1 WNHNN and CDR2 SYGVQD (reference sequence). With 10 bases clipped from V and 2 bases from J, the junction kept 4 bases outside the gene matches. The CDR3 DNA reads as TGCGCCAACCTAGCGGGTCCCTACAATGAGCAGTTCTTC. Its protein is CANLAGPYNEQFF.

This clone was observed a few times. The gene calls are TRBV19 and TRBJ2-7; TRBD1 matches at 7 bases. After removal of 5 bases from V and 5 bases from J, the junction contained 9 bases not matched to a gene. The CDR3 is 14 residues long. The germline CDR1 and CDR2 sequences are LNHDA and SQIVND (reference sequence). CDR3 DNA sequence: TGTGCCAGTAGTGCCCCAGGGGGTTACCACGAGCAGTACTTC. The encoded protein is CASSAPGGYHEQYF.

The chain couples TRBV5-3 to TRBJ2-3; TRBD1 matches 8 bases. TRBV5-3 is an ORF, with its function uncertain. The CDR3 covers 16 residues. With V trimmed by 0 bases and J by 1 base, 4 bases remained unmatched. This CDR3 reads CARSLEDRGCTDTQYF. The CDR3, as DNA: TGTGCCAGAAGCTTGGAAGACAGGGGATGCACAGATACGCAGTATTTT.

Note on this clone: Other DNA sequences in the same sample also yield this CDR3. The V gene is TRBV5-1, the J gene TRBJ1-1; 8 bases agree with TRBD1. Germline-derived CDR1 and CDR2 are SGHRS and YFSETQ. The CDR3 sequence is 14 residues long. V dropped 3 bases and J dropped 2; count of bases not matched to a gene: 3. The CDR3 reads CASSSTGANTEAFF. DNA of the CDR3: TGCGCCAGCAGCTCGACAGGGGCTAACACTGAAGCTTTCTTT.

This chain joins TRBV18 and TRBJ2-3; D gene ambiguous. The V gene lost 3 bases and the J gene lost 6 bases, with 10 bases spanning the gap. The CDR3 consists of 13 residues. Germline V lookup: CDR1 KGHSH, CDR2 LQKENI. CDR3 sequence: CASSPFEADTQYF. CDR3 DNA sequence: TGTGCCAGCTCACCCTTTGAGGCCGATACGCAGTATTTT.

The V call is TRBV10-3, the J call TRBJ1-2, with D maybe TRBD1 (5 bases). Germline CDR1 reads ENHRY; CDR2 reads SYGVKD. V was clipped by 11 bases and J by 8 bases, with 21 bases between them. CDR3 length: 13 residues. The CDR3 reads CASRGDGTKGYTF. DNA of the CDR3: TGTGCCTCCCGGGGGGACGGGACTAAAGGCTACACCTTC.